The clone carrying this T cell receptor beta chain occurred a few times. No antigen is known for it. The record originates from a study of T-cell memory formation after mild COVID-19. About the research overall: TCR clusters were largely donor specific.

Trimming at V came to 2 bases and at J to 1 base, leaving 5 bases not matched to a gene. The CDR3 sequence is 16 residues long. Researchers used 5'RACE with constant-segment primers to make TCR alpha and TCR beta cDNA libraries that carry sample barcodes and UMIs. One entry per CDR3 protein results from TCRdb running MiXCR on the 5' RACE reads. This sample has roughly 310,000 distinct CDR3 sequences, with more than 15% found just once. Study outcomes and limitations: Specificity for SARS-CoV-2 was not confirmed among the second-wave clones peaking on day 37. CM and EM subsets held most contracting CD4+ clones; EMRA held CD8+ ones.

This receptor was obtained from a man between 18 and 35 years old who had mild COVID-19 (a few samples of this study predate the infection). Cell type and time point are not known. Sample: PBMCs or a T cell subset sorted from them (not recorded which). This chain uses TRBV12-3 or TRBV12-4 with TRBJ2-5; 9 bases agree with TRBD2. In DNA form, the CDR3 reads TGTGCCAGCAGTTTACGTAGCGGGGGAGGCCAAGAGACCCAGTACTTC. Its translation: CASSLRSGGGQETQYF.